These 31 T cell receptor beta chains were all obtained from the same sample, sequenced in a study of T cell changes during pregnancy in multiple sclerosis. Assay: immunoSEQ multiplex PCR; the TCRdb copy retains only in-frame clones and omits some. The sample gives approximately 53,000 clones, around nine tenths of which show up once; about 0.36% is in the top ten. The starting material was CD4+ T cells from peripheral blood mononuclear cells, obtained before pregnancy. Receptors were obtained from a female donor with multiple sclerosis, enrolled in a pregnancy study.

The CDR3 DNA reads as TGTGCCAGCAGTTTATTTAGGGGGCAGGGCACTGAAGCTTTCTTT. Protein sequence: CASSLFRGQGTEAFF. V usage is TRBV27 and J usage is TRBJ1-1, with 7 bases matching TRBD1. J was trimmed by 4 bases and V by 1 base; bases with no gene match: 6. The CDR3 extends over 15 amino acids. Germline CDR1 and CDR2: MNHEY and SMNVEV (reference sequence).

The chain has TRBV7-9 and TRBJ2-3; 9 bases are a match to TRBD1. CDR3 length: 16 residues. V trimming: 0 bases; J trimming: 3 bases; junction bases outside the gene matches: 4. Germline-derived CDR1 and CDR2 are SEHNR and FQNEAQ (reference sequence). CDR3 bases: TGTGCCAGCAGCTTAGCGAGGACAGGGGAAACAGATACGCAGTATTTT. Protein: CASSLARTGETDTQYF. Looking up the rest from reference TRBV7-9 and TRBJ2-3 gives the full variable domain: DTGVSQNPRHKITKRGQNVTFRCDPISEHNRLYWYRQTLGQGPEFLTYFQNEAQLEKSRLLSDRFSAERPKGSFSTLEIQRTEQGDSAMYLCASSLARTGETDTQYFGPGTRLTVL.

The chain combines TRBV30 with TRBJ2-5; D remains unclear. Germline CDR1 GTSNPN, CDR2 SVGIG (reference sequence). CDR3 size: 13 residues. V lost 4 bases and J 4 bases, leaving 13 bases between the germline ends. The CDR3 DNA sequence: TGTGCCTGGAATCGGTGGTTCGCAGAGACCCAGTACTTC. It yields the protein CAWNRWFAETQYF.

This clone was observed a single time. The V and J genes are TRBV9 and TRBJ1-3; 7 bases fit TRBD1. The CDR3 covers 14 residues. V gave up 1 base and J gave up 4 bases; unmatched junction bases: 2. Germline loops: CDR1 SGDLS, CDR2 YYNGEE. Here the CDR3 reads CASSVQGGGNTIYF. CDR3 DNA: TGTGCCAGCAGCGTACAGGGGGGAGGAAACACCATATATTTT.

J is TRBJ1-2 and V is TRBV5-1; a weak D match, TRBD1 (6 bases). Germline loops: CDR1 SGHRS, CDR2 YFSETQ. The CDR3 is 15 amino acids. Between the trimmed V and J ends, which lost 4 bases and 4 bases, there was a span of 17 bases. CDR3 in amino acids: CASSPSTGELYGYTF. In nucleotides, the CDR3 is TGCGCCAGCAGCCCATCGACAGGAGAGCTCTATGGCTACACCTTC.

This sequence joins TRBV2 and TRBJ2-7, with 9 bases fitting TRBD1. Unmatched junction bases numbered 7, after V lost 5 bases and J lost 2 bases. The CDR3 is 15 residues long. CDR1 is SNHLY and CDR2 is FYNNEI in the germline V gene. Here the CDR3 DNA reads TGTGCCAGCAGTAAACAGGGGGCGGTAACCTACGAGCAGTACTTC. Its protein product is CASSKQGAVTYEQYF.

The chain recombines TRBV18 with TRBJ2-2; the match to TRBD1 covers 7 bases. J was trimmed by 3 bases and V by 4 bases; bases with no gene match: 5. The CDR3 loop spans 15 amino acids. Germline lookup yields CDR1 KGHSH and CDR2 LQKENI. This CDR3 is CASSRDRVDTGELFF. DNA of the CDR3: TGTGCCAGCTCACGCGACAGGGTAGACACCGGGGAGCTGTTTTTT.

This sequence joins TRBV7-2 and TRBJ2-6, with no clear D. V dropped 1 base and J dropped 2 bases, with 9 bases sitting between them. The germline gives CDR1 SGHTA, CDR2 FQGNSA. The CDR3 sequence is 16 residues long. The CDR3 coding sequence is TGTGCCAGCAGCTTAGACAGTTACCCTGGGGCCAACGTCCTGACTTTC. Amino acids: CASSLDSYPGANVLTF.

V is TRBV5-3 and J is TRBJ1-1, with TRBD1 as a possible D gene (6 bases). TRBV5-3 is an ORF for which the function is uncertain. Trimming took 0 bases from V and 3 from J, leaving 15 bases between them. This CDR3 is 16 amino acids long. The CDR3 nucleotides are TGTGCCAGAAGCTTGGCGTGTGGGGGGGCTTACACTGAAGCTTTCTTT. It specifies CARSLACGGAYTEAFF.

This chain uses TRBV19 with TRBJ2-1, with TRBD1 identical over 7 bases. V was clipped by 5 bases and J by 7 bases; unmatched bases: 8. The CDR3 contains 14 residues. CDR1 is LNHDA and CDR2 is SQIVND in the germline V gene (reference sequence). As DNA, the CDR3 is TGTGCCAGTAGTCTCCAGACAGGGTTGAATGAGCAGTTCTTC. Amino acid sequence: CASSLQTGLNEQFF.

The chain links TRBV5-6 to TRBJ2-1; 16 bases fit TRBD2. Trimming took 4 bases from V and 10 from J; bases not matched to a gene: 2. CDR1 and CDR2 (germline): SGHDT, YYEEEE. The CDR3 has 14 amino acids. In DNA, the CDR3 is TGTGCCAGCAGCCAGGGACTAGCGGGAGGGGAGCAGTTCTTC. It encodes CASSQGLAGGEQFF.

The DNA for the CDR3 is TGTGCCAGCAGCACGCAGGGATTCGAGACCCAGTACTTC. It codes for CASSTQGFETQYF. The J gene is TRBJ2-5, the V gene TRBV7-8; tentative D call: TRBD1 (5 bases). Trimming cost V 5 bases and J 5 bases, with 12 bases left between them. Germline V gene lookup returns CDR1 SGHVS and CDR2 FQNEAQ. The length of the CDR3 is 13 residues.

The chain uses TRBV27 and TRBJ2-3; possible D gene TRBD2, 6 bases. V lost 0 bases, J lost 1 base, and 11 bases lay in between. The germline CDR1 and CDR2 sequences are MNHEY and SMNVEV (reference sequence). The CDR3 runs to 16 residues. The CDR3 sequence: CASSLSRPSGTDTQYF. CDR3 DNA sequence: TGTGCCAGCAGTTTATCGAGGCCTAGCGGCACAGATACGCAGTATTTT.

The chain joins TRBV11-2 to TRBJ2-5, with 7 bases that match TRBD2. The V gene's germline CDR1 is SGHAT and CDR2 FQNNGV. This CDR3 region has 14 residues. V lost 5 bases to trimming and J lost 3 bases; unmatched junction nucleotides: 6. CDR3 coding DNA: TGTGCCAGCAGCACCCCGCTAGCGGAAGAGACCCAGTACTTC. It translates to CASSTPLAEETQYF.

The chain is built from TRBV2 and TRBJ1-4; tentative D call: TRBD1 (5 bases). The length of the CDR3 is 16 residues. Germline V gene lookup returns CDR1 SNHLY and CDR2 FYNNEI. With 8 bases removed from V and 0 bases from J, the gap between germline ends came to 16 bases. DNA for the CDR3: TGTGCCAGCGCTTCCAGACAGCCTGCAACTAATGAAAAACTGTTTTTT. Protein: CASASRQPATNEKLFF.

The chain is built from TRBV28 and TRBJ1-5; TRBD1 matches 7 bases. V lost 6 bases and J lost 9; bases outside the gene matches: 8. Looked up from germline, CDR1 is MDHEN and CDR2 is SYDVKM. The CDR3 runs 13 residues. The CDR3 DNA reads TGTGCCAGCAGGACAACAGGGGTAGGGCCCCAGCATTTT. Its translation: CASRTTGVGPQHF.

In its sample, this clone was seen once. V gene TRBV7-2 combines with J gene TRBJ1-5; D remains unclear. Trimming pared 2 bases from V and 6 bases from J, leaving 8 bases between. The CDR3 consists of 13 residues. Germline CDR1 is SGHTA and CDR2 is FQGNSA. In nucleotides, the CDR3 is TGTGCCAGCAGCTTATGGCGGGGTCAGCCCCAGCATTTT. It is translated as CASSLWRGQPQHF.

This chain links TRBV28 with TRBJ1-2, with D hard to call. CDR3 length: 14 residues. With 4 bases removed from V and 4 bases from J, the gap between germline ends came to 13 bases. Germline V gene lookup returns CDR1 MDHEN and CDR2 SYDVKM. The CDR3 region has the DNA TGTGCCAGCAGTTCTCCGGGGTATAGCTATGGCTACACCTTC. Protein product: CASSSPGYSYGYTF.

The J gene is TRBJ1-1, the V gene TRBV7-9; no firm D call. Germline values: CDR1 SEHNR, CDR2 FQNEAQ (reference sequence). Trimming took off 5 bases at V and 1 base at J, with 17 bases between the two ends. The CDR3 is 16 amino acids. The CDR3 here is CASSPKGRSRNTEAFF. The DNA for the CDR3 is TGTGCCAGCAGCCCTAAAGGCAGGTCACGGAACACTGAAGCTTTCTTT.

V gene TRBV7-2 combines with J gene TRBJ2-2; possible D gene TRBD2, 6 bases. The germline gives CDR1 SGHTA, CDR2 FQGNSA. The CDR3 sequence is 14 residues long. V shed 8 bases and J shed 0 bases, with 10 bases lying between them. The CDR3 DNA follows: TGTGCCAGCGGCGGGGCCGCGAACACCGGGGAGCTGTTTTTT. This gives the protein CASGGAANTGELFF.

J is TRBJ1-1 and V is TRBV11-2; 7 bases are a match to TRBD1. Trimming cost V 3 bases and J 4 bases; bases outside gene matches: 8. Germline lookup yields CDR1 SGHAT and CDR2 FQNNGV. CDR3 length: 15 amino acids. The CDR3 loop is CASSFPGRGTTEAFF. The CDR3 region has the DNA TGTGCCAGCAGCTTTCCTGGCAGGGGGACCACTGAAGCTTTCTTT.

This chain uses TRBV18 with TRBJ2-7; 10 bases match TRBD2. CDR1 and CDR2 from the germline V gene are KGHSH and LQKENI. The CDR3 is made up of 16 amino acids. After removal of 2 bases from V and 0 bases from J, the junction contained 4 bases not matched to a gene. The CDR3 is CASSPTSSGGSYEQYF. CDR3 DNA sequence: TGTGCCAGCTCACCAACTTCTAGCGGGGGCTCCTACGAGCAGTACTTC.

The chain links TRBV19 to TRBJ2-7; TRBD1 might be the D (5 bases). The CDR3 length is 14 residues. V was shortened by 8 bases and J by 7 bases, with 21 bases between the two germline ends. Germline-derived CDR1 and CDR2 are LNHDA and SQIVND (reference sequence). The CDR3 nucleotides read TGTGCCAGTTCCCCGGACATCCTACTAAGGGAGCAGTACTTC. The encoded protein is CASSPDILLREQYF. The whole variable domain, filled in from reference TRBV19 and TRBJ2-7, reads DGGITQSPKYLFRKEGQNVTLSCEQNLNHDAMYWYRQDPGQGLRLIYYSQIVNDFQKGDIAEGYSVSREKKESFPLTVTSAQKNPTAFYLCASSPDILLREQYFGPGTRLTVT.

V gene TRBV10-2 combines with J gene TRBJ1-5; D is uncertain. Deletions cut 3 bases from V and 7 bases from J, with 16 bases between. The CDR3 runs to 15 residues. Germline lookup yields CDR1 WSHSY and CDR2 SAAADI. The CDR3 reads CASSEAQAPGQPQHF. CDR3 sequence (DNA): TGCGCCAGCAGTGAAGCCCAGGCCCCTGGACAGCCCCAGCATTTT.

The chain carries TRBV7-9 and TRBJ2-7; tentative D call: TRBD1 (6 bases). Looked up from germline, CDR1 is SEHNR and CDR2 is FQNEAQ (reference sequence). CDR3 length equals 17 residues. V was clipped by 3 bases and J by 2 bases, with 20 bases between them. The CDR3 reads CASSFGGTGNLPYEQYF. DNA of the CDR3: TGTGCCAGCAGCTTCGGAGGAACAGGGAATCTTCCCTACGAGCAGTACTTC.

V gene TRBV6-1 combines with J gene TRBJ2-1; D call uncertain. This CDR3 spans 16 amino acids. In germline, CDR1 is MNHNS, CDR2 SASEGT. Trimming pared 4 bases from V and 2 bases from J, leaving 15 bases between. The CDR3 loop reads CASSGVSATPYNEQFF. CDR3 DNA sequence: TGTGCCAGCAGTGGGGTCAGCGCAACGCCCTACAATGAGCAGTTCTTC.

The rearrangement joins TRBV6-5 to TRBJ1-2, with D perhaps matching TRBD1 (5 bases). This CDR3 has 13 amino acids. Trimming cost V 5 bases and J 4 bases, with 11 bases left between them. Per the germline V gene, CDR1 is MNHEY and CDR2 is SVGAGI. The chain's CDR3 is CASSTQGLYGYTF. Written as DNA, the CDR3 is TGTGCCAGCAGTACCCAGGGCCTCTATGGCTACACCTTC.

This clone has only one observation. V and J are TRBV27 and TRBJ2-7; 7 positions match TRBD1. Germline values: CDR1 MNHEY, CDR2 SMNVEV (reference sequence). The trim removed 4 bases at V and 3 bases at J, leaving 12 bases unmatched. This CDR3 contains 16 residues. CDR3 nucleotides: TGTGCCAGCAGTTCCACAGACAGGGACCCGGGCTACGAGCAGTACTTC. Its translation is CASSSTDRDPGYEQYF.

The chain couples TRBV2 to TRBJ2-7, with 7 positions matching TRBD1. V gave up 5 bases and J gave up 6 bases; unmatched junction bases: 7. Germline assignment: CDR1 SNHLY and CDR2 FYNNEI. The CDR3 is 13 amino acids. CDR3 sequence: CASSRDRGGEQYF. The CDR3 DNA reads as TGTGCCAGCAGTAGGGACAGAGGGGGCGAGCAGTACTTC.

The chain employs TRBV27 and TRBJ1-1; 8 bases agree with TRBD1. J lost 1 base, V lost 5 bases, and 9 bases had no gene match. The V gene's germline CDR1 is MNHEY and CDR2 SMNVEV (reference sequence). This CDR3 is built from 16 residues. The CDR3 DNA reads as TGTGCCAGCAGTCGCCTCTTACAGGGGGGGAACACTGAAGCTTTCTTT. This encodes CASSRLLQGGNTEAFF.

This rearrangement joins TRBV10-3 to TRBJ1-1; 10 positions match TRBD1. Germline V lookup: CDR1 ENHRY, CDR2 SYGVKD. The CDR3 contains 16 residues. J gave up 6 bases and V 0 bases, and 7 bases lay outside the gene matches. CDR3 amino acids: CAISESPSGTGAEAFF. The CDR3 DNA reads as TGTGCCATCAGTGAGTCGCCCTCCGGGACAGGGGCTGAAGCTTTCTTT.